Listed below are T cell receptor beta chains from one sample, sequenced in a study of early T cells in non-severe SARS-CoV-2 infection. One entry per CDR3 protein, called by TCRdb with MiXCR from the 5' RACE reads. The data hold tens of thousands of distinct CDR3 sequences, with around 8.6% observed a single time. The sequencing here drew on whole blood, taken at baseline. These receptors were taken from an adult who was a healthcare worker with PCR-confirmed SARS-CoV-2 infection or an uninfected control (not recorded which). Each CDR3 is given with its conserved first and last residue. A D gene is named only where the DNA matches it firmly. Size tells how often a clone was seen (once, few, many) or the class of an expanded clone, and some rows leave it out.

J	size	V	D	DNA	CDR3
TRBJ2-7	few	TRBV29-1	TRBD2	TGCAGCGTCCCTGGGACTAGCGGGAGCCCATACGAGCAGTACTTC	CSVPGTSGSPYEQYF
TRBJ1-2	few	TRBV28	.	TGTGCCAGCAGGGTCCGGGGCGGAGGCTATGGCTACACCTTC	CASRVRGGGYGYTF
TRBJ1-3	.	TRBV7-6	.	TGTGCCAGCAGCTTGGGACTGAGCTCTGGAAACACCATATATTTT	CASSLGLSSGNTIYF
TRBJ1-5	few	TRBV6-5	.	TGTGCCAGCAGTTACGACAGGTACGGCCCCCAGCATTTT	CASSYDRYGPQHF
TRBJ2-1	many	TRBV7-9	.	TGTGCCAGCAGCTTGGCCCGGACAGTAAGCTCCTACAATGAGCAGTTCTTC	CASSLARTVSSYNEQFF
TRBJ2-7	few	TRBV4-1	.	TGCGCCAGCAGCCAGGGCGACAGCGAGCAGTACTTC	CASSQGDSEQYF
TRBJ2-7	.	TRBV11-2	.	TGTGCCAGCAGCTTAGCGGTCGACTTGTACGAGCAGTACTTC	CASSLAVDLYEQYF
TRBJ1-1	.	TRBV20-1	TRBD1	TGCAGTGCTAGGCTGGGACAGACGCACACTGAAGCTTTCTTT	CSARLGQTHTEAFF
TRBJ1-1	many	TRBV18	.	TGTGCCAGCTCACAAACAGTGAACACTGAAGCTTTCTTT	CASSQTVNTEAFF
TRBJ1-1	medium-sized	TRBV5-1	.	TGCGCCAGCAGCAAATTACAGGGCCGCGGTTACGAAGCTTTCTTC	CASSKLQGRGYEAFF
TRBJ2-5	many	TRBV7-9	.	TGTGCCAGCAGCTTAGCAGGTTTGGCTGAAGAGACCCAGTACTTC	CASSLAGLAEETQYF
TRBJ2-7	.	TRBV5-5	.	TGTGCCAGCAGCTCTACAGAGTACGAGCAGTACTTC	CASSSTEYEQYF
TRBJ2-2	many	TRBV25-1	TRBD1	TGTGCCAGCAGTGCCAGGGGGTTAGTCGACACCGGGGAGCTGTTTTTT	CASSARGLVDTGELFF
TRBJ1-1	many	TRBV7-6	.	TGTGCCAGCAGCTTACAGGGTAGTGGCACTGAAGCTTTCTTT	CASSLQGSGTEAFF
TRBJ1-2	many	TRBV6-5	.	TGTGCCAGCAGTTTCTCCGCATGGCCGGGAAGGGACTATGGCTACACCTTC	CASSFSAWPGRDYGYTF
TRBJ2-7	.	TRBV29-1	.	TGCAGCGTTGCCCTGGACAGCCCCTACGAGCAGTACTTC	CSVALDSPYEQYF
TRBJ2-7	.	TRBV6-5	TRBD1	TGTGCCAGCAGCCCAACGACAGGGTGCTACGAGCAGTACTTC	CASSPTTGCYEQYF
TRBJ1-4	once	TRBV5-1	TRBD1	TGCGCCAGCAGCTTGGTACCAGGGGGAGACGAAAAACTGTTTTTT	CASSLVPGGDEKLFF
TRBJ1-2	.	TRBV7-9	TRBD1	TGTGCCAGCAGCGCCGCCGGACAGGCTAACTATGGCTACACCTTC	CASSAAGQANYGYTF
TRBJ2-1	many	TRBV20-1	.	TGCAGTGCACCCCGGACTCAGCTATCCTACAATGAGCAGTTCTTC	CSAPRTQLSYNEQFF
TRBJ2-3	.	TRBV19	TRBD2	TGTGCCAGTAGTATACTTCGAAGGGTGGCCCGGTCTAGCGGAATCACAGATACGCAGTATTTT	CASSILRRVARSSGITDTQYF
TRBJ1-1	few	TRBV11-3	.	TGTGCCAGCAGCATCTCGGGGACTGAAGCTTTCTTT	CASSISGTEAFF
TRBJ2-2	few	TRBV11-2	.	TGTGCCAGCAGCTCGTTACTAGATGCCGCGCTGTTTTTT	CASSSLLDAALFF
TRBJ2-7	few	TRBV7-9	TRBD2	TGTGCCAGCAGCGCTAGCGGGAGAAGGAACGAGCAGTACTTC	CASSASGRRNEQYF
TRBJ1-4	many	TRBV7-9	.	TGTGCCAGCAGTCCAGAAAGGCAGGTTAATGAAAAACTGTTTTTT	CASSPERQVNEKLFF
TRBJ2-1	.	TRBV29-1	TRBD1	TGCAGCGTTGGAGGGGGCCCTACCTACAATGAGCAGTTCTTC	CSVGGGPTYNEQFF
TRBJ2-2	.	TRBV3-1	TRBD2	TGTGCCAGCAGCCCACGGACTAGCCTCTCCGGGGAGCTGTTTTTT	CASSPRTSLSGELFF
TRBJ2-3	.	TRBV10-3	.	TGTGCCATCAGTGAGTCGAGCCAGGGCGCAGATACGCAGTATTTT	CAISESSQGADTQYF
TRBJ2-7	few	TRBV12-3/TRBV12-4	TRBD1	TGTGCCAGCGGCGGACAGGGGGCGAGGGAGCAGTACTTC	CASGGQGAREQYF
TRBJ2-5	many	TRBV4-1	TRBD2	TGCGCCAGCAGCCAAGATGGGACTAGCGGGAGAAAGACCCAGTACTTC	CASSQDGTSGRKTQYF
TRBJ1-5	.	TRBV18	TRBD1	TGTGCCAGCTCACCAACGGGACAGGGGGAGAAACCCCAGCATTTT	CASSPTGQGEKPQHF
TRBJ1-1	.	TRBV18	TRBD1	TGTGCCAGCTCACCAAGGACAGGGAACACTGAAGCTTTCTTT	CASSPRTGNTEAFF
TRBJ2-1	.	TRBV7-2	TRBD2	TGTGCCAGCAGCCTGAGACCTAGCGGGGGATACAATGAGCAGTTCTTC	CASSLRPSGGYNEQFF
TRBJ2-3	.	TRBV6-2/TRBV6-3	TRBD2	TGTGCCAGCAGATCGGGGGGAGTCACAGATACGCAGTATTTT	CASRSGGVTDTQYF
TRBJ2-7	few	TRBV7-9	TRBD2	TGTGCCAGCAGCTCTACCTCCGGGACTAGACCCTACGAGCAGTACTTC	CASSSTSGTRPYEQYF
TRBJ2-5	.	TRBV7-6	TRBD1	TGTGCCAGCAGCCAGGGACAGTCTGAGACCCAGTACTTC	CASSQGQSETQYF
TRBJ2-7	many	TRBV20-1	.	TGCAGTGTTCCAGGGCCCCTACTCTACGAGCAGTACTTC	CSVPGPLLYEQYF
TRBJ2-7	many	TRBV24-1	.	TGTGCCACCAGTGACGGACAAGCTTACGAGCAGTACTTC	CATSDGQAYEQYF
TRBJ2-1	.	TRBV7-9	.	TGTGCCAGCAGCTCCCCGGAACTAGGGGACAATGAGCAGTTCTTC	CASSSPELGDNEQFF
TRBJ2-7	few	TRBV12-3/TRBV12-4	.	TGTGCCAGCAGTTCAGGGGGGCGAGAGCAGTACTTC	CASSSGGREQYF
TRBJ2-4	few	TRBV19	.	TGTGCCAGTAGCGCGGAGGGGGCGCAGGTTCAGTACTTC	CASSAEGAQVQYF
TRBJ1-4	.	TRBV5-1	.	TGCGCCAGCAGCTTGGGGGGCACTAATGAAAAACTGTTTTTT	CASSLGGTNEKLFF
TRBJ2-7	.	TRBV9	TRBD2	TGTGCCAGCAGCCCCCTAGGGGACTACCTATACGAGCAGTACTTC	CASSPLGDYLYEQYF
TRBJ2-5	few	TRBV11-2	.	TGTGCCAGCAGCTCTACGGGCCAAGAGACCCAGTACTTC	CASSSTGQETQYF
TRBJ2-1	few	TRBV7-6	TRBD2	TGTGCCAGCAGCCTCCTGACTAGCGGGGGTTACAATGAGCAGTTCTTC	CASSLLTSGGYNEQFF
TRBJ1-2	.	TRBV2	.	TGTGCCAGCGAACAGGTACTATATGGCTACACCTTC	CASEQVLYGYTF
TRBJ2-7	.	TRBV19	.	TGTGCCAGTAGTATGGGACTCTCCTACGAGCAGTACTTC	CASSMGLSYEQYF
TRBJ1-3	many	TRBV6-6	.	TGTGCCAGCAGTGCACAGGGCACTGGAAACACCATATATTTT	CASSAQGTGNTIYF
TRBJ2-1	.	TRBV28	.	TGTGCCAGCAGTACCGCGGGAAGCTACAATGAGCAGTTCTTC	CASSTAGSYNEQFF
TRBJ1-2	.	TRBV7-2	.	TGTGCCAGCAGCCCGAAGGGCGGAGCCTATGGCTACACCTTC	CASSPKGGAYGYTF
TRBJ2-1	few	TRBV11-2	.	TGTGCCAGCAGCCTCCGCGGGGGCTGGCAGTTCTTC	CASSLRGGWQFF
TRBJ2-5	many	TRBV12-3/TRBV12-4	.	TGTGCCAGCAGTTCCCAGGGTAGCGGCCAAGAGACCCAGTACTTC	CASSSQGSGQETQYF
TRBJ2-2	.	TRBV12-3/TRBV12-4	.	TGTGCCAGCAGCCCCCGTAGCGGAGGCGCCGGGGAGCTGTTTTTT	CASSPRSGGAGELFF
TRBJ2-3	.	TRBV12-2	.	TGTGCAAGTCGCTTAGGGCTACTAGCGGGAGTAGATACGCAGTATTTT	CASRLGLLAGVDTQYF
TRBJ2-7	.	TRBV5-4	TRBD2	TGTGCCAGCAGCTACGGACTAGCGGGGGTCCCTTCCGAGCAGTACTTC	CASSYGLAGVPSEQYF